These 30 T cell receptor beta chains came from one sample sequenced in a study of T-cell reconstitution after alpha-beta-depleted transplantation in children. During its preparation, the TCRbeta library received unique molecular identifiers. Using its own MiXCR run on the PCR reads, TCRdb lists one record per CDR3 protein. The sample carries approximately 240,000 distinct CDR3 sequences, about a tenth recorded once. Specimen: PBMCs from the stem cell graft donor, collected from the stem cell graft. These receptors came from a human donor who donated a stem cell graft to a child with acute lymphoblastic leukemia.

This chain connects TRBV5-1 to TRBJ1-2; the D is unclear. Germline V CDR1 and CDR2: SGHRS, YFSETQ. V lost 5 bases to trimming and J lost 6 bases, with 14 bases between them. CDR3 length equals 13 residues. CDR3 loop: CASSLASRDGYTF. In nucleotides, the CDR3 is TGCGCCAGCAGTCTTGCAAGTCGAGATGGCTACACCTTC.

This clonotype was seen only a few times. The CDR3 reads CASSQGALWPRGNYGYTF. The CDR3 coding sequence is TGCGCCAGCAGCCAAGGGGCGCTTTGGCCGCGCGGCAACTATGGCTACACCTTC. The rearrangement uses TRBV4-1 and TRBJ1-2, with D unresolved. Trimming took off 1 base at V and 2 bases at J, with 20 bases between the two ends. The germline gives CDR1 MGHRA, CDR2 YSYEKL. The CDR3 totals 18 residues.

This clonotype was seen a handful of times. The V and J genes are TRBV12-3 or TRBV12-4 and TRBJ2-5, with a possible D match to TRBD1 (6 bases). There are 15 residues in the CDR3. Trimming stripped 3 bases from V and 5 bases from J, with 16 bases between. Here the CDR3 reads CASSLMAGDGETQYF. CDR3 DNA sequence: TGTGCCAGCAGTTTGATGGCAGGGGATGGGGAGACCCAGTACTTC.

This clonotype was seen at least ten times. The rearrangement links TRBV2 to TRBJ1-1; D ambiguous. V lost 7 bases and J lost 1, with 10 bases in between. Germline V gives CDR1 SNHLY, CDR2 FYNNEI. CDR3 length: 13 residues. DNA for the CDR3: TGTGCCAGCAAAAGAGTGAGGAACACTGAAGCTTTCTTT. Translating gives CASKRVRNTEAFF. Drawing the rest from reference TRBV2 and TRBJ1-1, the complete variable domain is EPEVTQTPSHQVTQMGQEVILRCVPISNHLYFYWYRQILGQKVEFLVSFYNNEISEKSEIFDDQFSVERPDGSNFTLKIRSTKLEDSAMYFCASKRVRNTEAFFGQGTRLTVV.

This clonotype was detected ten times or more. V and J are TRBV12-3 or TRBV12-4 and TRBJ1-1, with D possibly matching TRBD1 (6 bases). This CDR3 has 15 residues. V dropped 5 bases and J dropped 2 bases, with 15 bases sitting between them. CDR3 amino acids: CASSTGIGKNTEAFF. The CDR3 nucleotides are TGTGCCAGCAGTACAGGGATCGGTAAAAACACTGAAGCTTTCTTT.

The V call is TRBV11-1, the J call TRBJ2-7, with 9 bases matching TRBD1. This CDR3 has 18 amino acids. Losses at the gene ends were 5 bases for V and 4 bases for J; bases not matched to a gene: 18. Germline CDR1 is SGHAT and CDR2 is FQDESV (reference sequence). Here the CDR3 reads CASSPSPGVMGQGYEQYF. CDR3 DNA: TGTGCCAGCAGCCCTAGCCCGGGAGTTATGGGACAGGGTTACGAGCAGTACTTC.

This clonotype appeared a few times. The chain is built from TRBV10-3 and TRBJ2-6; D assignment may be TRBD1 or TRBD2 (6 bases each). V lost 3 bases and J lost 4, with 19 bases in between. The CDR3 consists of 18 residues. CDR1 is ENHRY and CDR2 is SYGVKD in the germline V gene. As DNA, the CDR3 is TGTGCCATCAGTGACTCCTCGGACCGGGGGCGGGGGGCCAACGTCCTGACTTTC. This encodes CAISDSSDRGRGANVLTF.

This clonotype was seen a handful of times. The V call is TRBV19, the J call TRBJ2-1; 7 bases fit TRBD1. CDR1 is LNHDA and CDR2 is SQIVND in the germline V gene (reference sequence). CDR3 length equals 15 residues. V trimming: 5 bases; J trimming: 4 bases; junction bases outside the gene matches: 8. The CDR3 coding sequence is TGTGCCAGTAGTCGCGGACAGGAAATATACAATGAGCAGTTCTTC. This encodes CASSRGQEIYNEQFF.

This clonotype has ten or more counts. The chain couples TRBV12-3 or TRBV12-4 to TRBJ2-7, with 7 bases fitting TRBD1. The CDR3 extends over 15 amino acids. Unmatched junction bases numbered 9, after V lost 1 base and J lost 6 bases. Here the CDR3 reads CASSLGTGFPGEQYF. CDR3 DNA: TGTGCCAGCAGTTTAGGGACAGGATTCCCCGGCGAGCAGTACTTC.

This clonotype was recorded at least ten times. CDR3 sequence: CASSPQDSYEQYF. In nucleotides, the CDR3 is TGTGCCAGCAGCCCACAGGATTCCTACGAGCAGTACTTC. This chain uses TRBV7-6 with TRBJ2-7, with TRBD1 as a possible D gene (5 bases). There are 13 residues in the CDR3. V was trimmed by 5 bases and J by 1 base, leaving 9 bases between them. CDR1 and CDR2 (germline): SGHVS, FNYEAQ.

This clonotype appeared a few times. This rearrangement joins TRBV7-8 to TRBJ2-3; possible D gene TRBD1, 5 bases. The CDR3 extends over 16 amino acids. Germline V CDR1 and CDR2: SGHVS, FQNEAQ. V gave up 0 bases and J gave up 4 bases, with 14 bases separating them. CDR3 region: CASSLAQGRAADTQYF. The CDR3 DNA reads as TGTGCCAGCAGCTTAGCCCAAGGCAGGGCGGCAGATACGCAGTATTTT.

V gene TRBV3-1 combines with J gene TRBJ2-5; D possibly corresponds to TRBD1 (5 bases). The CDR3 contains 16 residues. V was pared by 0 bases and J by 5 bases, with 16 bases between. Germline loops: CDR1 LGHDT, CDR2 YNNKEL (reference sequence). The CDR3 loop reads CASSQDPLQGVETQYF. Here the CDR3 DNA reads TGTGCCAGCAGCCAAGACCCCTTGCAGGGTGTGGAGACCCAGTACTTC.

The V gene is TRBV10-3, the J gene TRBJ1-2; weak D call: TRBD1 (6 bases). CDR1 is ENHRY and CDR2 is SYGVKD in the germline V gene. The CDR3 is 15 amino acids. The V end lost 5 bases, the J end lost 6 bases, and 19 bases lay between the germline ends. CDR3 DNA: TGTGCCATCAGTTCCCATAAGGGGACATTGAATGGCTACACCTTC. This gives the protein CAISSHKGTLNGYTF.

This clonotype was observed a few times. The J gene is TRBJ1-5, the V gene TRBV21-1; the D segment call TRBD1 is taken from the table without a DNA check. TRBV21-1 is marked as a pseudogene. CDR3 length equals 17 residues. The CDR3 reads CASSKGPWAGSNQPQHF. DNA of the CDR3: TGTGCCAGCAGCAAAGGACCCTGGGCAGGGAGCAATCAGCCCCAGCATTTT.

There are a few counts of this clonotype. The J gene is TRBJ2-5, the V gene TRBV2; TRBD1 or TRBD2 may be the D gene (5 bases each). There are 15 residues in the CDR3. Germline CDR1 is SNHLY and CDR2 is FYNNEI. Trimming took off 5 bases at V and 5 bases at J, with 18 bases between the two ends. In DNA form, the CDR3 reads TGTGCCAGCAGTCGCGGCGGGCTCGGGACGGAGACCCAGTACTTC. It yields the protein CASSRGGLGTETQYF.

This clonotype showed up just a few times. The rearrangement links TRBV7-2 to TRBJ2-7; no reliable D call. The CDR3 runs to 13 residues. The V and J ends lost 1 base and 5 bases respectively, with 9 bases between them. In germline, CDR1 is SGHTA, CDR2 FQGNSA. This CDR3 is CASSLGSGDEQYF. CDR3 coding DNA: TGTGCCAGCAGCTTAGGCTCAGGTGACGAGCAGTACTTC.

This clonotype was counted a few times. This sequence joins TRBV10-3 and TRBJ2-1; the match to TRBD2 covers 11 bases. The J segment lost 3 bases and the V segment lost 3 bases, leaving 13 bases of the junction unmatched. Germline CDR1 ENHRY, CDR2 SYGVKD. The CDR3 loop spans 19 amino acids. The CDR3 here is CAISEGGLAGGQIYNEQFF. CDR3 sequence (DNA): TGTGCCATCAGTGAAGGGGGCCTAGCGGGGGGCCAAATCTACAATGAGCAGTTCTTC.

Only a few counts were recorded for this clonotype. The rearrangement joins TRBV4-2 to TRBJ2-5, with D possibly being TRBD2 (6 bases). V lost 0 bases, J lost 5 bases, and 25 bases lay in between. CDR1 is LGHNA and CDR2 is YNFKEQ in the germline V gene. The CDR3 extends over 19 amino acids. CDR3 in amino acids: CASSQELLSGLGGMETQYF. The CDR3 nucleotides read TGTGCCAGCAGCCAAGAGCTATTGTCGGGTCTTGGGGGGATGGAGACCCAGTACTTC.

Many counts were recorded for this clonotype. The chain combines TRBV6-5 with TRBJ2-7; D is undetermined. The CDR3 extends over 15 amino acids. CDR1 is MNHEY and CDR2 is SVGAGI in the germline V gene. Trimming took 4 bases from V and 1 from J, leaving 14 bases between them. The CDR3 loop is CASSWDLGASYEQYF. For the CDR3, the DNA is TGTGCCAGCAGTTGGGATTTAGGAGCGTCCTACGAGCAGTACTTC.

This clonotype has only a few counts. The CDR3 sequence: CASSQTGFGNTIYF. In nucleotides, the CDR3 is TGTGCCAGCAGCCAGACAGGGTTTGGAAACACCATATATTTT. This chain connects TRBV5-6 to TRBJ1-3; 7 bases are shared with TRBD1. The CDR3 consists of 14 residues. CDR1 SGHDT and CDR2 YYEEEE come from the germline V gene. Germline trimming cut 4 bases from V and 3 bases from J; bases unmatched to any gene: 4.

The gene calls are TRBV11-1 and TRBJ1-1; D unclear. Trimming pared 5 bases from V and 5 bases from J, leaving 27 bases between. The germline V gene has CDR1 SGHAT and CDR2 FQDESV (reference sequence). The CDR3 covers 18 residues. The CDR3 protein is CASSTRWGENRRATEAFF. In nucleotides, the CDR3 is TGTGCCAGCAGCACCCGCTGGGGAGAGAACCGTCGGGCAACTGAAGCTTTCTTT.

CDR3 amino acids: CSVEQVEAFF. CDR3 DNA: TGCAGCGTTGAACAGGTTGAAGCTTTCTTT. This rearrangement joins TRBV29-1 to TRBJ1-1, with D unclear. This CDR3 is 10 amino acids long. V shed 2 bases and J shed 7 bases, with 5 bases lying between them. Germline CDR1 reads SQVTM; CDR2 reads ANQGSEA.

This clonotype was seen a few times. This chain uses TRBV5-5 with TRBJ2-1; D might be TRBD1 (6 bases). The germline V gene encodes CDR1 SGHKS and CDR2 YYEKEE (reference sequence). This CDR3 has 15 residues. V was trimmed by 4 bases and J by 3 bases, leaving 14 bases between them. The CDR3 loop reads CASSPTDRDYNEQFF. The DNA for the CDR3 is TGTGCCAGCAGCCCTACGGACAGAGACTACAATGAGCAGTTCTTC.

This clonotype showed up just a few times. The CDR3 loop reads CASSLAGQGNYNEQFF. CDR3 DNA sequence: TGTGCCAGCAGTTTAGCGGGACAGGGGAATTACAATGAGCAGTTCTTC. The chain carries TRBV12-3 or TRBV12-4 and TRBJ2-1; 10 nucleotides agree with TRBD1. The V gene end was trimmed by 0 bases and the J gene end by 4 bases; junction bases not matched to a gene: 3. The CDR3 sequence is 16 residues long.

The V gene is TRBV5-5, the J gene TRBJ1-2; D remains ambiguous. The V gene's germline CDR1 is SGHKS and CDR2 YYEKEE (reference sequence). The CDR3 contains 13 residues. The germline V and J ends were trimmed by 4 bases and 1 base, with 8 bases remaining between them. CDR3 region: CASSLADNYGYTF. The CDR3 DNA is TGTGCCAGCAGCCTCGCGGATAACTATGGCTACACCTTC. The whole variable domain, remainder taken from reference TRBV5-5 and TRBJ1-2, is DAGVTQSPTHLIKTRGQQVTLRCSPISGHKSVSWYQQVLGQGPQFIFQYYEKEERGRGNFPDRFSARQFPNYSSELNVNALLLGDSALYLCASSLADNYGYTFGSGTRLTVV.

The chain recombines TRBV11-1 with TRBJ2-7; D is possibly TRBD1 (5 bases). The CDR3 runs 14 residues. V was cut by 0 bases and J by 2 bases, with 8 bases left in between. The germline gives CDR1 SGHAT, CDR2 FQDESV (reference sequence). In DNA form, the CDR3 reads TGTGCCAGCAGCTTAGCAGGGGTGACCTACGAGCAGTACTTC. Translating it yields CASSLAGVTYEQYF. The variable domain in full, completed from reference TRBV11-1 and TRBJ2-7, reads EAEVAQSPRYKITEKSQAVAFWCDPISGHATLYWYRQILGQGPELLVQFQDESVVDDSQLPKDRFSAERLKGVDSTLKIQPAELGDSAMYLCASSLAGVTYEQYFGPGTRLTVT.

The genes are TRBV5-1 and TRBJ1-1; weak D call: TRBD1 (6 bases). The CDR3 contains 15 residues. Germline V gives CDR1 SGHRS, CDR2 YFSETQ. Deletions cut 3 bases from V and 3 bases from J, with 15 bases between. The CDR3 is CASSSIQGFDTEAFF. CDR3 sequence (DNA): TGCGCCAGCAGCTCCATACAGGGATTCGACACTGAAGCTTTCTTT.

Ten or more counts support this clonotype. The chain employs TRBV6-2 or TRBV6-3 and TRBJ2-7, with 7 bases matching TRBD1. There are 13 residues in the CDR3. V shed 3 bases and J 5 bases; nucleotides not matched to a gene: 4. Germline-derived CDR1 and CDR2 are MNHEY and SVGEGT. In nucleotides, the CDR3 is TGTGCCAGCAGTTATACAGGGGTTGACGAGCAGTACTTC. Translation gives CASSYTGVDEQYF.

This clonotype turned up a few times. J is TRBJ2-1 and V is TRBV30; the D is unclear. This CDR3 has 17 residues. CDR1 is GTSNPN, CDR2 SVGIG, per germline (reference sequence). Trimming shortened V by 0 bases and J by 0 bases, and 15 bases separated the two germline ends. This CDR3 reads CAWSVLGRTSSYNEQFF. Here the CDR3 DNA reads TGTGCCTGGAGTGTACTCGGACGGACGAGCTCCTACAATGAGCAGTTCTTC. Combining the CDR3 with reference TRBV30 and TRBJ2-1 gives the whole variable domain SQTIHQWPATLVQPVGSPLSLECTVEGTSNPNLYWYRQAAGRGLQLLFYSVGIGQISSEVPQNLSASRPQDRQFILSSKKLLLSDSGFYLCAWSVLGRTSSYNEQFFGPGTRLTVL.

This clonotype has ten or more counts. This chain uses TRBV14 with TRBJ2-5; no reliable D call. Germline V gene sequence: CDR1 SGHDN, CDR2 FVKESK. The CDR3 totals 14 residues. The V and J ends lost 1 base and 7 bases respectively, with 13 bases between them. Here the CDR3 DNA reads TGTGCCAGCAGCCAAGTCCTGCCGCCGGCGACCCAGTACTTC. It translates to CASSQVLPPATQYF.